The rows below give T cell receptor beta chains drawn from one sample of a study of radiation and T cells in renal cell carcinoma. Generated by immunoSEQ multiplex PCR, the TCRdb table keeps only in-frame clones and is missing some. The sample consists of some 130,000 clones, approximately 90% of them appearing once. Sequences were derived from blood, sampled from a patient whose treatment included radiotherapy and nephrectomy. The receptors were sampled from a woman in her 70s with renal cell carcinoma. CDR3s include the opening cysteine and the closing phenylalanine or tryptophan. A D gene is named only where the DNA matches it firmly. Not all rows give a size; the values are once, few, many and, for expanded clones, a class.

j_call clone_size v_call d_call cdr3_nt cdr3_aa
TRBJ2-1 NA TRBV28 NA TGTGCCAGCACCGTCAGGGTAGACAGTCTGAACTCCTACAATGAGCAGTTCTTC CASTVRVDSLNSYNEQFF
TRBJ1-4 NA TRBV10-3 TRBD1 TGTGCCATCACTCGGGACAGGGGGGAAAAACTGTTTTTT CAITRDRGEKLFF
TRBJ1-1 few TRBV29-1 NA TGCAGCGTGGACACAGGCTTCGGCACTGAAGCTTTCTTT CSVDTGFGTEAFF
TRBJ2-6 NA TRBV10-3 NA TGTGCCAGCCGGGACCCACAGGAGGGGGCCAACGTCCTGACTTTC CASRDPQEGANVLTF
TRBJ1-2 NA TRBV28 NA TGTGCCAGCAGTTTCTCAGGCAGGAACTATGGCTACACCTTC CASSFSGRNYGYTF
TRBJ1-1 NA TRBV18 TRBD1 TGTGCCAGCTCACTCGGACAGGGGAACACTGAAGCTTTCTTT CASSLGQGNTEAFF
TRBJ2-3 NA TRBV5-8 NA TGTGCCAGCAGCTTGGGTCAGACGCAGTATTTT CASSLGQTQYF
TRBJ2-7 NA TRBV5-1 NA TGCGCCAGCAGCTTGTCCACCGCCTACGAGCAGTACTTC CASSLSTAYEQYF
TRBJ2-3 NA TRBV27 NA TGTGCCAGCAGTTCGGGACCCCGCACAGATACGCAGTATTTT CASSSGPRTDTQYF
TRBJ1-2 NA TRBV19 TRBD1 TGTGCCAGTAGGGCCGGGACAGGGGTTCATGGCTACACCTTC CASRAGTGVHGYTF
TRBJ2-7 NA TRBV7-9 TRBD1 TGTGCCAGCAGCTTAGGTTCCCTAGGGGACAGGGGGCGGGACGAGCAGTACTTC CASSLGSLGDRGRDEQYF
TRBJ1-1 NA TRBV27 NA TGTGCCAGCACTCTGCTGGGGGGGGTCACTGAAGCTTTCTTT CASTLLGGVTEAFF
TRBJ1-3 NA TRBV4-3 NA TGCGCCAGCAGCCAAGACACCGGCTCTGGAAACACCATATATTTT CASSQDTGSGNTIYF
TRBJ1-1 NA TRBV28 NA TGTGCCAGCAGCTACCCGGAGTTGACTTTCTTT CASSYPELTFF
TRBJ2-1 NA TRBV29-1 TRBD1 TGCAGCGCGCAGGGACAGGTGGATGAGCAGTTCTTC CSAQGQVDEQFF
TRBJ1-2 few TRBV30 NA TGTGCCTGGAGCGACCGACCCAACTATGGCTACACCTTC CAWSDRPNYGYTF
TRBJ1-1 few TRBV28 NA TGTGCCAGCAGTAGGAACACTGAAGCTTTCTTT CASSRNTEAFF
TRBJ2-2 NA TRBV7-9 TRBD1 TGTGCCAGCGGGGGACAGGGGACCACCGGGGAGCTGTTTTTT CASGGQGTTGELFF
TRBJ2-3 once TRBV30 TRBD2 TGTGCCTGGAGCCTCGGACTAGCGGCTAGCACAGATACGCAGTATTTT CAWSLGLAASTDTQYF
TRBJ1-4 NA TRBV5-6 TRBD1 TGTGCCAGCAGCCGACGGACAGGGGGCTACGAAAAACTGTTTTTT CASSRRTGGYEKLFF
TRBJ2-3 NA TRBV11-3 TRBD1 TGTGCCAGCCGGGGACAGGGGGAGGATACGCAGTATTTT CASRGQGEDTQYF
TRBJ1-1 NA TRBV2 NA TGTGCCAGCAGTGTACGAACCGAAGCTTTCTTT CASSVRTEAFF
TRBJ2-7 NA TRBV28 NA TGTGCCAGCAGTTTCAGGGGCCTAGAGCAGTACTTC CASSFRGLEQYF
TRBJ2-3 NA TRBV11-3 TRBD2 TGTGCCAGCAGCTCTCGACTAGCGGGGGGTAGAACAGATACGCAGTATTTT CASSSRLAGGRTDTQYF
TRBJ2-3 NA TRBV5-1 TRBD2 TGCGCCAGCAGCGGGGGGGTCACAGATACGCAGTATTTT CASSGGVTDTQYF
TRBJ2-7 NA TRBV6-1 NA TGTGCCAGCAGTGAAGCGCCTCCCCCTAGCCAATACGAGCAGTACTTC CASSEAPPPSQYEQYF
TRBJ2-2 NA TRBV2 NA TGTGCCAGCAGTGTACGTTCAGGGGTCACCGGGGAGCTGTTTTTT CASSVRSGVTGELFF
TRBJ1-3 NA TRBV12-5 NA TGTGCTAGTGCTTTGACAGGCGCAGGAGGAAACACCATATATTTT CASALTGAGGNTIYF
TRBJ1-6 NA TRBV4-2 TRBD1 TGTGCCAGCAGCCAATCAAGACAGGGGTCCGCAGGTTCACCCCTCCACTTT CASSQSRQGSAGSPLHF
TRBJ1-1 NA TRBV7-9 TRBD1 TGTGCCAGCAGCTTCGGGACAGAGAACACTGAAGCTTTCTTT CASSFGTENTEAFF
TRBJ2-1 NA TRBV4-2 TRBD1 TGTGCCAGCAGCCAAAGCGGGCCCGGGACAGGGGAGTCGGATGAGCAGTTCTTC CASSQSGPGTGESDEQFF
TRBJ2-2 NA TRBV5-1 NA TGCGCCAGCAGCTTAAACACCGGGGAGCTGTTTTTT CASSLNTGELFF
TRBJ1-1 few TRBV30 NA TGTGCCTGGAGGGGGGGCACTGAAGCTTTCTTT CAWRGGTEAFF
TRBJ1-1 NA TRBV4-1 NA TGCGCCAGCAGCCAAGATTCCCGGTACACTGAAGCTTTCTTT CASSQDSRYTEAFF
TRBJ1-2 NA TRBV4-3 NA TGCGCCAGCAGCCAATCTGGGGTGATGGGCTACACCTTC CASSQSGVMGYTF
TRBJ1-2 NA TRBV7-8 NA TGTGCCAGCAGCCCCCGAGGAGGGTTCAACTATGGCTACACCTTC CASSPRGGFNYGYTF
TRBJ2-7 NA TRBV27 NA TGTGCCAGCAACACCCAGGGTCCCCTTCTCGGCGAGCAGTACTTC CASNTQGPLLGEQYF
TRBJ2-3 NA TRBV23-1 TRBD2 TGCGCCAGCCCTGGGCTAGCGGGGCCAGATACGCAGTATTTT CASPGLAGPDTQYF
TRBJ2-7 NA TRBV2 TRBD1 TGTGCCAGCCTGATGACCGGGACAGCCTACGAGCAGTACTTC CASLMTGTAYEQYF
TRBJ1-2 NA TRBV9 TRBD1 TGTGCCAGCAGCGGGACAGGGGGCTATGGCTACACCTTC CASSGTGGYGYTF
TRBJ1-2 few TRBV5-4 NA TGTGCCAGCAGCGCAGACTATGGCTACACCTTC CASSADYGYTF
TRBJ2-3 NA TRBV9 TRBD2 TGTGCCAGCAGCGGATATGGGGGGGACACAGATACGCAGTATTTT CASSGYGGDTDTQYF
TRBJ1-1 NA TRBV28 NA TGTGCCAGCAGTTTGGACAGTGAAGCTTTCTTT CASSLDSEAFF
TRBJ2-1 NA TRBV7-9 NA TGTGCCAGCAGTCCCACCGGACATGAGCAGTTCTTC CASSPTGHEQFF
TRBJ2-7 few TRBV6-5 TRBD1 TGTGCCAGCAGACGGACAGGGATACAGCTCGAGCAGTACTTC CASRRTGIQLEQYF
TRBJ2-1 NA TRBV13 TRBD1 TGTGCCAGCAGCGAACAGGGGGCTCAATGGGTGTACAATGAGCAGTTCTTC CASSEQGAQWVYNEQFF
TRBJ1-2 NA TRBV30 NA TGTGCCTGGAGTGTAAATCAGGGGCCCTCCTATGGCTACACCTTC CAWSVNQGPSYGYTF
TRBJ2-2 NA TRBV7-2 TRBD1 TGTGCCAGCAGAAGACAGGGGGAAATCGGGGAGCTGTTTTTT CASRRQGEIGELFF
TRBJ1-4 NA TRBV2 TRBD1 TGTGCCAGCAGGAGGGACAGCACTAATGAAAAACTGTTTTTT CASRRDSTNEKLFF